Listed below are T cell receptor beta chains from one sample, sequenced in a study of T cells expressing NK-cell markers. From the 5' RACE reads, TCRdb lists one entry per CDR3 protein and no DNA. Its clone listing holds hundreds of thousands of distinct CDR3 sequences. Sequencing used blood T cells: a sorted CD56 or NKG2C T cell subset, CD4+ or CD8+ T cells, or bulk PBMC T cells (not recorded which). The receptors come from a man between 18 and 69 years old in good health. The CDR3 runs from the conserved cysteine through the conserved F or W.

j_gene	v_gene	CDR3aa
TRBJ2-6	TRBV12-3/TRBV12-4	CASTRGGTGANVLTF
TRBJ1-2	TRBV28	CASGGSVIVGYTF
TRBJ1-2	TRBV20-1	CSAPGRQNYGYTF
TRBJ2-6	TRBV7-9	CASMTASSGANVLTF
TRBJ2-1	TRBV20-1	CSSGLAGPWNEQFF
TRBJ2-1	TRBV5-1	CASRTSGGHYNEQFF
TRBJ2-1	TRBV6-1	CASTAGREYNEQFF
TRBJ1-2	TRBV7-2	CASSLGRGATTNYGYTF
TRBJ2-7	TRBV29-1	CSAGYGELSSYEQYF
TRBJ1-1	TRBV7-6	CASSLASWESGGTEAFF
TRBJ2-7	TRBV7-2	CASSVSPRGGGYEQYF
TRBJ2-2	TRBV12-3/TRBV12-4	CAAEKGTGGELFF
TRBJ2-5	TRBV20-1	CSGFSREAQYF
TRBJ2-2	TRBV4-2	CASSQAVPGQPPGSCFF
TRBJ1-2	TRBV20-1	CSATRQGSDGYTF
TRBJ1-1	TRBV7-9	CASRPGGWIAEAFF
TRBJ1-4	TRBV3-1	CASSQAYGGEKLFF
TRBJ1-4	TRBV24-1	CATSDHPNEKLFF
TRBJ1-1	TRBV7-9	CASTSPRVYTEAFF
TRBJ1-3	TRBV20-1	CSAKMGQTGNTIYF
TRBJ1-4	TRBV25-1	CASSWGQVNEKLFF
TRBJ2-1	TRBV7-8	CASSWDRGLNEQFF
TRBJ1-5	TRBV6-1	CASSPGGTGDQPQHF
TRBJ1-1	TRBV11-3	CASRGAGTEAFF
TRBJ2-7	TRBV6-1	CASSEVNRGKQYF
TRBJ2-7	TRBV27	CASSTVGGEQYF
TRBJ2-5	TRBV9	CASSGWSQGGTQYF
TRBJ2-2	TRBV5-5	CASTGQGARTGELFF
TRBJ2-3	TRBV15	CATSKGQGRPDTQYF
TRBJ2-3	TRBV27	CASSYTSITDTQYF
TRBJ2-7	TRBV12-3/TRBV12-4	CASSPPRVGASEQYF
TRBJ2-5	TRBV5-1	CASSPGYTQETQYF
TRBJ2-4	TRBV4-2	CASSPKSGGRAKNIQYF
TRBJ2-1	TRBV7-3	CASSKDRGREQFF
TRBJ2-1	TRBV6-6	CASSYRVGDEQFF
TRBJ2-2	TRBV6-5	CASSYRTGIGGSGELFF
TRBJ2-6	TRBV2	CASSPRGRASGANVLTF
TRBJ1-2	TRBV7-9	CASSPAGSGGYTF
TRBJ2-7	TRBV3-1	CASSDGLVLMYEQYF
TRBJ1-5	TRBV2	CASSVGQGPQHF
TRBJ2-6	TRBV14	CASSPRTGLGSGANVLTF
TRBJ2-7	TRBV2	CASTQGRGGSYEQYF
TRBJ2-1	TRBV20-1	CSARGVGIRMNNEQFF
TRBJ2-2	TRBV2	CASSGRGLNTGELFF
TRBJ1-2	TRBV6-1	CASSNMPGQGSYYGYTF
TRBJ1-5	TRBV5-1	CASSLYGNGNQPQHF
TRBJ2-3	TRBV15	CATSRPMGTGGTDTQYF
TRBJ1-6	TRBV6-1	CASRTGVENSPLHF
TRBJ2-7	TRBV24-1	CATRALMGYEQYF
TRBJ2-3	TRBV6-1	CASTPSIGGGGADTQYF
TRBJ2-7	TRBV16	CASSQLGRAGSYEQYF
TRBJ1-5	TRBV19	CASSTRGINVGNQPQHF
TRBJ2-1	TRBV6-4	CASSDSWGHGYNEQFF
TRBJ2-3	TRBV11-1	CASSPNPPLAGGPDTQYF